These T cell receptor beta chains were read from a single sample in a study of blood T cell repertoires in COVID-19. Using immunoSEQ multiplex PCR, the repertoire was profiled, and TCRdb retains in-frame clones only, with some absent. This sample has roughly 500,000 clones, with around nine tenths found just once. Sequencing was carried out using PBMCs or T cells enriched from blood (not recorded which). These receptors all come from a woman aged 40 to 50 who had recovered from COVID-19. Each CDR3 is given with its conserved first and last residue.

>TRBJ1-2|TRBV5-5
CASSFESYGYTF
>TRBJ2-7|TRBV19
CASSINILYEQYF
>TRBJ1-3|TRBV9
CASSVGQGSGNTIYF
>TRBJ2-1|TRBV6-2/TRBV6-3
CASSYSRYDRREYNEQFF
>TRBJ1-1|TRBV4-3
CASSQEASLGGTEAFF
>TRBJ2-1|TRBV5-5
CASSAGGAGSIDEQFF
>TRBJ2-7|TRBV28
CASSSDSYTYEQYF
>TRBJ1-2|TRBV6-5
CASSLFLPGGYGYTF
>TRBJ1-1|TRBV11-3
CASSLRKGQGAFTEAFF
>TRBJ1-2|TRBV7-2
CASSLAPGSSYGYTF
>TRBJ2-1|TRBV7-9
CASSPGQVGDNEQFF
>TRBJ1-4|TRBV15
CATSSDRGSEKLFF
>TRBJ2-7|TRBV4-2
CASSSGRGYEQYF
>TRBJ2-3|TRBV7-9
CASSLEMAGGPDTQYF
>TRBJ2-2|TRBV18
CASSSSGLWTGELFF
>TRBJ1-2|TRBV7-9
CASSLAQGQWYGYTF
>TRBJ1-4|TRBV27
CASSMMRVANEKLFF
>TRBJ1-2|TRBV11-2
CASRGEDYGYTF
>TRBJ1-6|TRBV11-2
CASSWEGFDSPLHF
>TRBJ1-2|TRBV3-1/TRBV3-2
CASSHEQGRFSGYTF
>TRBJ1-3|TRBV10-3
CAIRAGPLGNTIYF
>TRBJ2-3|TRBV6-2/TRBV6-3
CASRYGTSVLNTQYF
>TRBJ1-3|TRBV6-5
CASTQGDRAENTIYF
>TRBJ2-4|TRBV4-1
CASSPGHPKGIQYF
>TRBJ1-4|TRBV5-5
CASSRLGTANEKLFF
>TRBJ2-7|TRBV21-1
CASSYLVSVSRRFRRRGYEQYF
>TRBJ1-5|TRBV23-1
CASKPGTGAQPQHF
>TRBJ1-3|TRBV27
CASSYKQGSGNTIYF
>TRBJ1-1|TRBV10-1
CASSEFPGVDTEAFF
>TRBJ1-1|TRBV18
CASSPTGVTEAFF
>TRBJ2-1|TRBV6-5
CASSPGTSGNEQFF
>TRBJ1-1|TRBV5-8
CASSLPRSNTEAFF
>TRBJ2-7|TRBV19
CASSIAYSYEQYF
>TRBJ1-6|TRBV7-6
CASSLEDRPNSPLHF
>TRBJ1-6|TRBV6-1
CASSETGGVNSPLHF
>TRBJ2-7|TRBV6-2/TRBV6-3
CASSYRPTGIGEQYF
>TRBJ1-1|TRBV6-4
CASSPNTPGQWGINTEAFF
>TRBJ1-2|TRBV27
CASSFEGAYGYTF
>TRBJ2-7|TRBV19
CASSISPVGRSHEQYF
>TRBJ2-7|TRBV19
CATSRDRLGGEQYF
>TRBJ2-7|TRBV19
CASTPGTHSYEQYF
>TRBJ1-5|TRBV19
CASSTLRTGNQPQHF
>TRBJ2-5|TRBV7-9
CASSPREAVNQETQYF